This entry describes one T cell receptor (beta chain). What it recognizes is unknown. Germline V gene sequence: CDR1 SGHRS, CDR2 YFSETQ. The V and J ends lost 4 bases and 0 bases respectively, with 10 bases between them. This CDR3 is built from 14 residues. The sample belongs to a study of T cell repertoires in cytomegalovirus infection. About the research overall: Public signatures in TCR beta pointed to CMV infection and matching HLA type. Study results and limitations: Cumulated frequencies of public TCR beta families served to identify carriers of CMV plus the relevant HLA. Ex vivo responses were dominated by HLA-C-restricted CMV-specific TCR beta clonotypes.

One entry per CDR3 protein, called by TCRdb with MiXCR from the reads. The profile shows roughly 720,000 distinct CDR3 sequences, approximately 34% of them singletons. V gene TRBV5-1 combines with J gene TRBJ1-2, with D possibly TRBD1 on 5 matching bases. The TCR comes from a human donor in good health (CMV status not recorded). Some clones in this sample may be carry-over from other donors' samples. The sequenced sample was PBMCs. The CDR3 sequence: CASSVGDANYGYTF. CDR3 bases: TGCGCCAGCAGCGTGGGGGACGCTAACTATGGCTACACCTTC.